These 13 T cell receptor beta chains were all obtained from the same sample, sequenced in a study of blood T cell repertoires in COVID-19 (dated by TCRdb to 2020 to 2022). Preparation of the library involved the immunoSEQ multiplex PCR assay. The clones in this table, taken by TCRdb from immuneACCESS, are in-frame only. Not every clone is retained; where verified, under half of the shortfall comes from an unresolved V gene, and the cause of the rest is unknown. The sample table shows about 55,000 clones, and 90% are seen once. The ten largest clones represent approximately 15% of the sample. Sequenced input: peripheral blood. These TCRs come from a man older than 75 with acute or convalescent COVID-19.

This sequence joins TRBV7-9 and TRBJ1-3, with TRBD1 matching over 7 bases. CDR1 and CDR2 from the germline V gene are SEHNR and FQNEAQ (reference sequence). V gave up 5 bases and J gave up 4 bases; unmatched junction bases: 5. The CDR3 has 14 residues. The CDR3 region has the DNA TGTGCCAGCAGCACAGGGGATTTAGGAAACACCATATATTTT. Its translation: CASSTGDLGNTIYF.

The chain recombines TRBV2 with TRBJ2-7; weak D call: TRBD1 (7 bases). Germline CDR1 is SNHLY and CDR2 is FYNNEI. This CDR3 is built from 16 residues. V was shortened by 5 bases and J by 0 bases, with 17 bases between the two germline ends. The DNA for the CDR3 is TGTGCCAGCAGTCCTATGGACAGGAGGGTCTCCTACGAGCAGTACTTC. This codes for CASSPMDRRVSYEQYF. The whole variable domain, remainder taken from reference TRBV2 and TRBJ2-7, is EPEVTQTPSHQVTQMGQEVILRCVPISNHLYFYWYRQILGQKVEFLVSFYNNEISEKSEIFDDQFSVERPDGSNFTLKIRSTKLEDSAMYFCASSPMDRRVSYEQYFGPGTRLTVT.

The V and J genes are TRBV27 and TRBJ2-4, with 9 nucleotides matching TRBD1. The CDR3 is 14 residues long. Germline trimming cut 6 bases from V and 8 bases from J; bases unmatched to any gene: 8. Germline loops: CDR1 MNHEY, CDR2 SMNVEV (reference sequence). The CDR3 sequence is CASSQGDRADIQYF. The CDR3 DNA reads TGTGCCAGCAGCCAGGGGGACAGGGCAGACATTCAGTACTTC.

This chain uses TRBV19 with TRBJ2-1; D not resolved. CDR3 length equals 13 residues. Looked up from germline, CDR1 is LNHDA and CDR2 is SQIVND (reference sequence). Trimming removed 4 bases from V and 8 bases from J, with 12 bases in between. This CDR3 is CASSTVDWDEQFF. The CDR3 DNA reads TGTGCCAGTAGTACCGTAGACTGGGATGAGCAGTTCTTC.

V gene TRBV5-1 combines with J gene TRBJ2-2; TRBD1 matches 7 bases. Germline assignment: CDR1 SGHRS and CDR2 YFSETQ. The CDR3 totals 16 residues. V lost 1 base to trimming and J lost 2 bases; unmatched junction nucleotides: 5. The CDR3: CASSLSAGGNTGELFF. Written as DNA, the CDR3 is TGCGCCAGCAGCTTGTCGGCAGGGGGTAACACCGGGGAGCTGTTTTTT.

The DNA for the CDR3 is TGTGCCTGGAAGGACAGGGGGCCTAATTCACCCCTCCACTTT. It yields the protein CAWKDRGPNSPLHF. The chain combines TRBV30 with TRBJ1-6, with 11 bases aligning to TRBD1. The germline gives CDR1 GTSNPN, CDR2 SVGIG (reference sequence). The CDR3 runs 14 residues. V was pared by 4 bases and J by 6 bases, with 2 bases of the junction left unmatched.

The chain uses TRBV6-5 and TRBJ2-7; D gene uncertain. V lost 4 bases and J lost 6, with 13 bases in between. Germline assignment: CDR1 MNHEY and CDR2 SVGAGI. This CDR3 region has 13 residues. CDR3 loop: CASSSTSQAEQYF. The CDR3 DNA sequence: TGTGCCAGCAGTTCGACATCCCAGGCCGAGCAGTACTTC.

This chain connects TRBV5-5 to TRBJ2-5; 15 bases are shared with TRBD2. Germline CDR1 reads SGHKS; CDR2 reads YYEKEE (reference sequence). The length of the CDR3 is 17 residues. Germline trimming cut 4 bases from V and 5 bases from J; bases unmatched to any gene: 9. The CDR3 DNA sequence: TGTGCCAGCAGCGTGGGACTAGCGGGGGGCTTGTCGGAGACCCAGTACTTC. Residues: CASSVGLAGGLSETQYF. Combining the CDR3 with reference TRBV5-5 and TRBJ2-5 gives the whole variable domain DAGVTQSPTHLIKTRGQQVTLRCSPISGHKSVSWYQQVLGQGPQFIFQYYEKEERGRGNFPDRFSARQFPNYSSELNVNALLLGDSALYLCASSVGLAGGLSETQYFGPGTRLLVL.

This clone appeared many times. The chain employs TRBV7-9 and TRBJ2-2, with a tentative D call TRBD1 (6 bases). CDR1 is SEHNR and CDR2 is FQNEAQ in the germline V gene (reference sequence). The CDR3 totals 13 residues. The V end lost 3 bases, the J end lost 7 bases, and 9 bases lay between the germline ends. The CDR3, as DNA: TGTGCCAGCAGCTTCCAGGGGAGCGGGGAGCTGTTTTTT. It encodes CASSFQGSGELFF. The full variable domain, in which reference TRBV7-9 and TRBJ2-2 provide the parts outside the CDR3, is DTGVSQNPRHKITKRGQNVTFRCDPISEHNRLYWYRQTLGQGPEFLTYFQNEAQLEKSRLLSDRFSAERPKGSFSTLEIQRTEQGDSAMYLCASSFQGSGELFFGEGSRLTVL.

The J gene is TRBJ2-2, the V gene TRBV18; D may be TRBD2 (5 bases). The CDR3 loop spans 18 amino acids. Trimming shortened V by 2 bases and J by 4 bases, and 20 bases separated the two germline ends. The germline V gene has CDR1 KGHSH and CDR2 LQKENI. DNA for the CDR3: TGTGCCAGCTCACCAACGTCCCCGAGCCCCGCGGGCACCGGGGAGCTGTTTTTT. Encoded protein: CASSPTSPSPAGTGELFF.

This clone was observed once. The J gene is TRBJ2-3, the V gene TRBV9; 8 bases line up with TRBD2. V was pared by 3 bases and J by 2 bases, with 8 bases of the junction left unmatched. This CDR3 has 16 amino acids. CDR1 and CDR2 (germline): SGDLS, YYNGEE. The CDR3 here is CASSARAGVSTDTQYF. CDR3 in DNA: TGTGCCAGCAGCGCAAGAGCGGGGGTCTCCACAGATACGCAGTATTTT.

The rearrangement joins TRBV9 to TRBJ2-2; D is uncertain. Trimming stripped 0 bases from V and 8 bases from J, with 11 bases between. Germline CDR1 reads SGDLS; CDR2 reads YYNGEE. The CDR3 loop spans 14 amino acids. The CDR3 spells CASSVEGFGGELFF. The CDR3 nucleotides read TGTGCCAGCAGCGTAGAAGGTTTCGGGGGGGAGCTGTTTTTT.

This chain connects TRBV10-3 to TRBJ1-2, with unresolved D. The CDR3 length is 15 residues. Germline values: CDR1 ENHRY, CDR2 SYGVKD. With 3 bases removed from V and 0 bases from J, the gap between germline ends came to 11 bases. The DNA for the CDR3 is TGTGCCATCAGTGAAAAAAGCGTCCCTAACTATGGCTACACCTTC. Protein: CAISEKSVPNYGYTF.